Sequencing of this TCR beta chain was carried out in a study of blood T cell repertoires in COVID-19. Study background: The samples span acute and convalescent COVID-19 from the United States, Italy and Spain. Sources were T cells, B-cell-depleted T cells, or PBMCs; the material itself was cDNA or gDNA.

As processed by the authors: Estimated nucleated cell counts came from reference gene primer amplification. Libraries were prepared by immunoSEQ multiplex PCR; TCRdb keeps only in-frame clonotypes and omits some of them. V and J calls and clone size are copied from that table; D and trimming were computed from the DNA. In the table there are about 220,000 clones, more than 65% of which are singletons. The sequenced material came from peripheral blood. The source is a woman of 80 years or more with acute or convalescent COVID-19.

The CDR3 DNA reads TGTGCCAGCAACCTTCGACTAGGGTCTGGAAACACCATATATTTT. Translation: CASNLRLGSGNTIYF. The chain joins TRBV2 to TRBJ1-3, with D unresolved. Germline V lookup: CDR1 SNHLY, CDR2 FYNNEI. V gave up 7 bases and J gave up 1 base, with 14 bases separating them. The CDR3 extends over 15 amino acids.